The 32 T cell receptor beta chains reported below all come from one sample, sequenced in a study of naive and memory T cell subsets. The SP2 primer and nested alpha and beta constant region primers amplified ligated cDNA in four rounds. TCRdb reanalysed the UMI-ligation and nested PCR reads using MiXCR and keeps one entry per CDR3 protein. The sample yields 25,000 to 35,000 distinct CDR3 sequences, about 7.4% seen once. Treatment noted: skin biopsy from PPD injection site in Mantoux-positive individual. A UMI-containing oligonucleotide was joined by 3' ligation to the TCR cDNA template. The material sequenced was skin, taken from a tuberculin skin test site. Every receptor here comes from an adult in good health.

By its share, this clonotype is medium-sized. This chain's CDR3 is CASSVGTSNQPQHF. The CDR3, as DNA: TGTGCCAGCAGCGTAGGCACAAGCAATCAGCCCCAGCATTTT. The chain joins TRBV9 to TRBJ1-5; D remains ambiguous. Germline V gives CDR1 SGDLS, CDR2 YYNGEE. V was shortened by 0 bases and J by 1 base, with 5 bases between the two germline ends. The CDR3 loop spans 14 amino acids. The full variable domain, in which reference TRBV9 and TRBJ1-5 provide the parts outside the CDR3, is DSGVTQTPKHLITATGQRVTLRCSPRSGDLSVYWYQQSLDQGLQFLIQYYNGEERAKGNILERFSAQQFPDLHSELNLSSLELGDSALYFCASSVGTSNQPQHFGDGTRLSIL.

The chain joins TRBV7-2 to TRBJ1-1; unclear D gene. There are 18 residues in the CDR3. Trimming shortened V by 3 bases and J by 0 bases, and 20 bases separated the two germline ends. Germline V CDR1 and CDR2: SGHTA, FQGNSA. CDR3 in amino acids: CASSLDTRQFHMNTEAFF. CDR3 DNA: TGTGCCAGCAGCTTGGATACTCGTCAGTTTCACATGAACACTGAAGCTTTCTTT.

V is TRBV7-8 and J is TRBJ2-5; 9 nucleotides match TRBD2. Germline CDR1 is SGHVS and CDR2 is FQNEAQ. The CDR3 totals 16 residues. J was trimmed by 5 bases and V by 5 bases; bases with no gene match: 12. The CDR3 spells CASSRRRAGGAETQYF. The CDR3 region has the DNA TGTGCCAGCAGCCGCAGACGAGCGGGGGGAGCCGAGACCCAGTACTTC.

This clonotype appeared many times. This chain joins TRBV20-1 and TRBJ2-5; D call uncertain. The CDR3 has 10 residues. V was pared by 5 bases and J by 4 bases, with 5 bases between. Germline V gives CDR1 DFQATT, CDR2 SNEGSKA (reference sequence). In nucleotides, the CDR3 is TGCAGTGCTTTGGGAGAGACCCAGTACTTC. Its protein product is CSALGETQYF.

In its sample, this clonotype was seen many times. CDR3 region: CASSQERVRTGELFF. CDR3 nucleotide sequence: TGTGCCAGCAGCCAAGAACGGGTCAGGACCGGGGAGCTGTTTTTT. V and J are TRBV3-1 and TRBJ2-2; D is ambiguous. From germline, CDR1 is LGHDT and CDR2 YNNKEL (reference sequence). The V gene lost 0 bases and the J gene lost 5 bases, with 10 bases spanning the gap. The CDR3 runs 15 residues.

This clonotype was found many times. This CDR3 is CASSPSVRAGSYNEQFF. The CDR3, as DNA: TGTGCCAGCTCACCGAGTGTGAGGGCCGGGTCCTACAATGAGCAGTTCTTC. This chain connects TRBV18 to TRBJ2-1, with D perhaps TRBD2 (5 bases). V was clipped by 3 bases and J by 1 base, with 16 bases between them. Germline V lookup: CDR1 KGHSH, CDR2 LQKENI. The CDR3 is 17 amino acids.

For this clonotype: A read error may explain this, as a much larger clone is one base away. J is TRBJ2-5 and V is TRBV7-8; TRBD1 aligns across 7 bases. V lost 0 bases, J lost 1 base, and 8 bases stayed unmatched. The CDR3 has 17 amino acids. CDR1 SGHVS and CDR2 FQNEAQ come from the germline V gene. CDR3 nucleotides: TGTGCCAGCAGCTTAGCCTGCGAGGGGGCGGTCCAAGAGACCCAGTACTTC. This encodes CASSLACEGAVQETQYF.

This clonotype was seen ten or more times. The chain is built from TRBV13 and TRBJ2-7; D is undetermined. The CDR3 consists of 12 residues. Trimming took off 2 bases at V and 6 bases at J, with 8 bases between the two ends. The germline V gene encodes CDR1 PRHDT and CDR2 FYEKMQ (reference sequence). CDR3 sequence: CASSLQSREQYF. DNA for the CDR3: TGTGCCAGCAGCTTACAGTCGCGCGAGCAGTACTTC.

This clonotype appeared many times. The J gene is TRBJ2-1, the V gene TRBV29-1; 8 positions match TRBD2. The V gene's germline CDR1 is SQVTM and CDR2 ANQGSEA. The CDR3 is made up of 15 amino acids. V shed 0 bases and J 6 bases; nucleotides not matched to a gene: 7. The CDR3 bases are TGCAGCGTTGAAGATGGGGAGCGGGGGATCAATGAGCAGTTCTTC. Protein product: CSVEDGERGINEQFF.

The table lists this clonotype with a few counts. The rearrangement uses TRBV4-1 and TRBJ1-1; D is unclear. In germline, CDR1 is MGHRA, CDR2 YSYEKL. Trimming cost V 1 base and J 5 bases, with 11 bases left between them. This CDR3 comprises 14 residues. CDR3: CASSQVASKTEAFF. DNA of the CDR3: TGCGCCAGCAGCCAAGTTGCATCGAAAACTGAAGCTTTCTTT.

A word on this clonotype: A read error is possible here, since a much larger clone lies one base away. The J gene is TRBJ2-1, the V gene TRBV6-5; 9 bases are a match to TRBD2. The germline CDR1 and CDR2 sequences are MNHEY and SVGAGI. The J segment lost 4 bases and the V segment lost 4 bases, leaving 11 bases of the junction unmatched. The CDR3 totals 17 residues. The CDR3 region has the DNA TGTGCCAGCAGTTGCTCGCCCCTAGCGGGGATTTACAATGAGCAGTTCTTC. Amino acid sequence: CASSCSPLAGIYNEQFF.

V is TRBV5-4 and J is TRBJ2-1, with D tentatively TRBD2 (5 bases). The CDR3 sequence is 15 residues long. Germline CDR1 and CDR2: SGHNT and YYREEE (reference sequence). V was trimmed by 7 bases and J by 8 bases, leaving 22 bases between them. The CDR3 DNA is TGTGCCAGCGCCGTGCGGAGGAACTCGGTCGATGAGCAGTTCTTC. It yields the protein CASAVRRNSVDEQFF.

The table lists this clonotype with a few counts. The chain links TRBV19 to TRBJ1-5; TRBD1 matches at 7 bases. CDR1 and CDR2 from the germline V gene are LNHDA and SQIVND (reference sequence). The CDR3 consists of 18 residues. V shed 3 bases and J 3 bases; nucleotides not matched to a gene: 14. The CDR3 coding sequence is TGTGCCAGTAGTATCAGGTCTGGCTGGCAGGGGGTCAATCAGCCCCAGCATTTT. It is translated as CASSIRSGWQGVNQPQHF.

The chain uses TRBV5-1 and TRBJ1-2; D unclear. Trimming removed 4 bases at V and 0 bases at J, with 10 bases between. The CDR3 spans 14 residues. Per germline, CDR1 SGHRS and CDR2 YFSETQ. The CDR3 sequence is CASSIQPTNYGYTF. The CDR3 DNA reads TGCGCCAGCAGCATTCAACCGACTAACTATGGCTACACCTTC.

V is TRBV11-3 and J is TRBJ2-7, with TRBD2 as a possible D gene (6 bases). V was cut by 1 base and J by 0 bases, with 10 bases left in between. The CDR3 spans 15 residues. Germline CDR1 is SGHNT and CDR2 is YENEEA. This CDR3 reads CASSLGGTGSYEQYF. As DNA, the CDR3 is TGTGCCAGCAGCTTAGGCGGGACCGGCTCCTACGAGCAGTACTTC.

This clonotype was counted many times. This chain links TRBV20-1 with TRBJ2-1; D call uncertain. The germline V gene encodes CDR1 DFQATT and CDR2 SNEGSKA (reference sequence). The length of the CDR3 is 15 residues. Trimming removed 2 bases from V and 0 bases from J, with 11 bases in between. Here the CDR3 DNA reads TGCAGTGCTAGATTGCGCGGAAGCTCCTACAATGAGCAGTTCTTC. It encodes CSARLRGSSYNEQFF.

This clonotype has only a few counts. V is TRBV29-1 and J is TRBJ1-2; D call uncertain. The germline V and J ends were trimmed by 3 bases and 5 bases, with 4 bases remaining between them. Germline CDR1 and CDR2: SQVTM and ANQGSEA. The CDR3 runs to 10 residues. As DNA, the CDR3 is TGCAGCGTTGATGAGTATGGCTACACCTTC. This codes for CSVDEYGYTF.

The chain joins TRBV10-3 to TRBJ1-1, with D uncertain. The V gene lost 6 bases and the J gene lost 1 base, with 12 bases spanning the gap. Germline assignment: CDR1 ENHRY and CDR2 SYGVKD. The CDR3 is made up of 14 amino acids. CDR3 in amino acids: CAISALGPNTEAFF. The CDR3 region has the DNA TGTGCCATCAGCGCCCTAGGGCCGAACACTGAAGCTTTCTTT.

J is TRBJ1-2 and V is TRBV29-1; 8 nucleotides match TRBD1. The germline CDR1 and CDR2 sequences are SQVTM and ANQGSEA. CDR3 length: 17 amino acids. V dropped 3 bases and J dropped 2; count of bases not matched to a gene: 14. Written as DNA, the CDR3 is TGCAGCGTTGAGACGTCTCCTTCAGGGGGCCCCAACTATGGCTACACCTTC. Its protein product is CSVETSPSGGPNYGYTF. The complete variable domain, with remaining parts taken from reference TRBV29-1 and TRBJ1-2, reads SAVISQKPSRDICQRGTSLTIQCQVDSQVTMMFWYRQQPGQSLTLIATANQGSEATYESGFVIDKFPISRPNLTFSTLTVSNMSPEDSSIYLCSVETSPSGGPNYGYTFGSGTRLTVV.

The chain employs TRBV20-1 and TRBJ1-4, with a weak D call TRBD1 (5 bases). With 0 bases removed from V and 8 bases from J, the gap between germline ends came to 13 bases. Germline CDR1 is DFQATT and CDR2 is SNEGSKA (reference sequence). The CDR3 contains 14 residues. CDR3 amino acids: CSARDQGVEEKLFF. CDR3 nucleotides: TGCAGTGCTAGAGATCAAGGGGTCGAAGAAAAACTGTTTTTT.

This chain uses TRBV20-1 with TRBJ1-3; D might be TRBD1 (6 bases). V gave up 8 bases and J gave up 0 bases, with 11 bases separating them. This CDR3 is 13 amino acids long. Germline V lookup: CDR1 DFQATT, CDR2 SNEGSKA (reference sequence). In DNA form, the CDR3 reads TGCAGTACACAGGGCCACTCTGGAAACACCATATATTTT. Its translation is CSTQGHSGNTIYF.

This clonotype appeared many times. The chain employs TRBV20-1 and TRBJ2-7; perhaps D is TRBD1 or TRBD2 (7 bases each). Germline CDR1 reads DFQATT; CDR2 reads SNEGSKA (reference sequence). V lost 3 bases and J 5 bases, leaving 23 bases between the germline ends. This CDR3 has 16 amino acids. The CDR3 bases are TGCAGTGCTAGGAAACCCGGGCAGGGGGGGTACGACGAGCAGTACTTC. Encoded protein: CSARKPGQGGYDEQYF.

This clonotype appeared many times. The chain carries TRBV12-3 or TRBV12-4 and TRBJ2-5; 14 positions match TRBD2. Trimming cost V 5 bases and J 5 bases; bases outside gene matches: 10. The CDR3 is 17 amino acids. CDR3 DNA sequence: TGTGCCAGCAGTCCTGGACTAGCGGGGGGCCGGTACGAGACCCAGTACTTC. Encoded protein: CASSPGLAGGRYETQYF.

This clonotype has a count of ten or more. V is TRBV11-1 and J is TRBJ2-1; 8 positions match TRBD2. Trimming took 5 bases from V and 0 from J; bases not matched to a gene: 3. CDR3 length equals 15 residues. Looked up from germline, CDR1 is SGHAT and CDR2 is FQDESV (reference sequence). For the CDR3, the DNA is TGTGCCAGCAGCCCCAGCGGGGGCTCCTACAATGAGCAGTTCTTC. Amino acids: CASSPSGGSYNEQFF. The variable domain in full, with the rest retrieved from reference TRBV11-1 and TRBJ2-1, is EAEVAQSPRYKITEKSQAVAFWCDPISGHATLYWYRQILGQGPELLVQFQDESVVDDSQLPKDRFSAERLKGVDSTLKIQPAELGDSAMYLCASSPSGGSYNEQFFGPGTRLTVL.

This rearrangement joins TRBV29-1 to TRBJ2-4; 12 positions agree with TRBD2. Germline V gene sequence: CDR1 SQVTM, CDR2 ANQGSEA. V lost 4 bases and J lost 1; bases outside the gene matches: 2. This CDR3 comprises 15 residues. The CDR3 loop is CSVGTSGGAKNIQYF. The DNA of the CDR3 is TGCAGCGTTGGTACTAGCGGGGGGGCCAAAAACATTCAGTACTTC.

This clonotype appeared once. The CDR3 does not close with the conserved phenylalanine or tryptophan, likely indicating a read error. The genes are TRBV10-3 and TRBJ2-1, with D possibly being TRBD1 (7 bases). The CDR3 contains 15 residues. Per the germline V gene, CDR1 is ENHRY and CDR2 is SYGVKD. With 11 bases removed from V and 7 bases from J, the gap between germline ends came to 24 bases. CDR3 in DNA: TGTGCCGCGGGAAGCCAGGACAGGAAAAATAATGAGCAGTTCTAC. Its translation is CAAGSQDRKNNEQFY.

This clonotype was recorded a few times. The CDR3 loop is CASTQQGTFYPLHF. As DNA, the CDR3 is TGTGCCAGCACCCAACAGGGGACCTTTTATCCCCTCCACTTT. The gene calls are TRBV6-1 and TRBJ1-6; 7 nucleotides line up with TRBD1. The germline V gene has CDR1 MNHNS and CDR2 SASEGT. The junction had 13 bases not matched to a gene; V was cut back by 7 bases and J by 13 bases. The CDR3 totals 14 residues.

By sample fraction, this clonotype is medium-sized. The chain is built from TRBV20-1 and TRBJ2-7; a weak D match, TRBD2 (5 bases). Germline V gives CDR1 DFQATT, CDR2 SNEGSKA (reference sequence). V was shortened by 1 base and J by 3 bases, with 10 bases between the two germline ends. The CDR3 contains 13 residues. CDR3 DNA sequence: TGCAGTGCTAGAGGACGGGAATTCTACGAGCAGTACTTC. Protein sequence: CSARGREFYEQYF.

This clonotype occurred many times. The chain recombines TRBV5-1 with TRBJ1-1; 7 positions match TRBD1. V shed 4 bases and J 6 bases; nucleotides not matched to a gene: 18. Germline values: CDR1 SGHRS, CDR2 YFSETQ. CDR3 size: 17 residues. The CDR3 protein is CASSPPDRVSGSAEAFF. DNA of the CDR3: TGCGCCAGCAGCCCACCCGACAGGGTTTCAGGATCCGCTGAAGCTTTCTTT.

This clonotype has at least ten counts. This sequence joins TRBV21-1 and TRBJ2-5; TRBD1, as called in the table, went unchecked against the DNA. TRBV21-1 is designated a pseudogene. The CDR3 sequence is 18 residues long. CDR3 in DNA: TGTGCCAGCTTCTACCCCTACGGGCAGAAGTTATTAATGGAGACCCAGTACTTC. Amino acid sequence: CASFYPYGQKLLMETQYF.

This clonotype was detected a few times. The V gene is TRBV7-9, the J gene TRBJ1-1, with TRBD1 matching over 11 bases. The V gene end was trimmed by 3 bases and the J gene end by 2 bases; junction bases not matched to a gene: 2. CDR3 length: 15 residues. Germline-derived CDR1 and CDR2 are SEHNR and FQNEAQ (reference sequence). CDR3 bases: TGTGCCAGCAGCTTGGGACAGGGGGGAAACACTGAAGCTTTCTTT. This translates into CASSLGQGGNTEAFF.

This sequence joins TRBV5-4 and TRBJ2-7; D call uncertain. Germline V gene lookup returns CDR1 SGHNT and CDR2 YYREEE (reference sequence). This CDR3 spans 12 amino acids. V dropped 4 bases and J dropped 0 bases, with 5 bases sitting between them. CDR3 DNA: TGTGCCAGCAGCCGCGGCTCCTACGAGCAGTACTTC. Protein: CASSRGSYEQYF.